The entry below gives a single T cell receptor (beta chain) sequence along with its context. The target antigen is unknown. This specimen comes from a study of graft-versus-host responses after intestinal transplantation. Study information: Multivisceral, liver-intestinal, or isolated intestinal transplants were received by the recipients. Following induction with anti-thymocyte globulin, all recipients were given tacrolimus and steroids for two to three years. Study results and limitations: There were GvH clones found in recipient marrow, and some of them appeared first in ileum or blood. The study associated peak circulating GvH clone levels with early post-transplant HvG declines.

Method: immunoSEQ multiplex PCR; TCRdb's copy keeps in-frame clones and lacks some. The sample shows about 89,000 clones, roughly nine tenths of them seen only once. V was pared by 7 bases and J by 4 bases, with 11 bases between. This CDR3 has 12 residues. The germline V gene has CDR1 MNHNS and CDR2 SASEGT. The sequence came from a human donor who received an intestinal transplant. The chain is built from TRBV6-1 and TRBJ2-7; D is perhaps TRBD1 (5 bases). Specimen: unstimulated CD4+ T cells sorted from spleen or lymph node cells, collected before intestinal transplant. The CDR3 protein is CASTLDRYEQYF. CDR3 nucleotides: TGTGCCAGCACCCTAGACAGATACGAGCAGTACTTC.